Listed below are T cell receptor beta chains from one sample, sequenced in a study of cytomegalovirus exposure and HLA in healthy donors. Profiled with immunoSEQ multiplex PCR; TCRdb holds only in-frame clones, not every one. The table includes 150,000 to 200,000 clones, about 75% detected once. Input material: PBMCs. These receptors came from a male donor in good health and CMV-seronegative. The CDR3 runs from the conserved cysteine through the conserved F or W. A D gene is named only where the DNA matches it firmly. The listing skips clone size in some rows; elsewhere it reads once, few, many or a size class.

>TRBJ1-1|once|TRBD1|TRBV15
TGTGCCACCAGCAGGGGACAGGTCGAAGCTTTCTTT
CATSRGQVEAFF
>TRBJ1-1|.|.|TRBV7-2
TGTGCCAGCAGATTCAACAGGAACACTGAAGCTTTCTTT
CASRFNRNTEAFF
>TRBJ2-7|.|.|TRBV28
TGTGCCAGCAGTTTCCGGGGCAGGGGCAACGAGCAGTACTTC
CASSFRGRGNEQYF
>TRBJ2-5|once|.|TRBV6-1
TGTGCCAGCACGAGGGCCCAAACCCAAGAGACCCAGTACTTC
CASTRAQTQETQYF
>TRBJ2-7|.|.|TRBV6-1
TGTGCCAGCAGGGCGGGGCTAGGGGCTTACGAGCAGTACTTC
CASRAGLGAYEQYF
>TRBJ1-5|.|.|TRBV28
TGTGCCAGCAGTTTAGGGGGGGCCCATAATCAGCCCCAGCATTTT
CASSLGGAHNQPQHF
>TRBJ2-2|.|TRBD2|TRBV6-6
TGTGCCAGCAGTTACTCGCGGGGGGGGGAGCTGTTTTTT
CASSYSRGGELFF
>TRBJ2-2|.|TRBD2|TRBV5-1
TGCGCCAGCAGCTTGCCTAGCGGGAGGGCCTGGAACACCGGGGAGCTGTTTTTT
CASSLPSGRAWNTGELFF
>TRBJ1-2|.|.|TRBV29-1
TGCAGCGGAGGCCTTCAGGGTTATGGCTACACCTTC
CSGGLQGYGYTF
>TRBJ2-2|few|TRBD2|TRBV9
TGTGCCAGCAGCGTAGTTGGACGGGAGGCGAGGAACACCGGGGAGCTGTTTTTT
CASSVVGREARNTGELFF
>TRBJ2-5|.|TRBD1|TRBV6-1
TGTGCCAGCAGCCGACAGGGGTGGGAGACCCAGTACTTC
CASSRQGWETQYF
>TRBJ2-1|.|.|TRBV7-9
TGTGCCAGCAGCTTAGTGGGGGGTTACAATGAGCAGTTCTTC
CASSLVGGYNEQFF